The 5 T cell receptor beta chains below come from one sample, sequenced in a study of CD8+ T cells in alopecia areata. Specified treatment: oral pan-JAK inhibitor, 5-10 mg twice daily. Extracted from the samples, RNA was reverse transcribed into cDNA to serve as the sequencing template. The data were produced by immunoSEQ multiplex PCR, yet TCRdb's version contains in-frame clones alone and is incomplete. Of about 200,000 clones in the sample, around two fifths are singletons; the top ten hold 0.48%. This sample comprised CD4+ T cells sorted from blood, obtained between weeks 30 and 35, from a patient treated with tofacitinib. The receptors derive from a human donor with alopecia areata.

This clone was seen a handful of times. This chain connects TRBV29-1 to TRBJ2-3; D may be TRBD1 (6 bases). V shed 4 bases and J shed 0 bases, with 8 bases lying between them. Per the germline V gene, CDR1 is SQVTM and CDR2 is ANQGSEA. The CDR3 is 13 amino acids. This CDR3 reads CSVGQESTDTQYF. The CDR3 nucleotides read TGCAGCGTTGGACAGGAAAGCACAGATACGCAGTATTTT.

The chain links TRBV30 to TRBJ2-4; the match to TRBD1 covers 8 bases. The CDR3 has 14 residues. Germline assignment: CDR1 GTSNPN and CDR2 SVGIG (reference sequence). V was pared by 2 bases and J by 9 bases, with 9 bases of the junction left unmatched. This CDR3 is CAWSPRTGIGIQYF. CDR3 sequence (DNA): TGTGCCTGGAGTCCCCGGACAGGGATAGGCATTCAGTACTTC.

This chain joins TRBV2 and TRBJ2-4; D possibly uses TRBD1 or TRBD2 (5 bases each). The CDR3 is 11 residues long. The germline V gene encodes CDR1 SNHLY and CDR2 FYNNEI. V was shortened by 5 bases and J by 15 bases, with 14 bases between the two germline ends. Here the CDR3 DNA reads TGTGCCAGCAGTACCATGGGACCGCCGTACTTC. It specifies CASSTMGPPYF.

The rearrangement uses TRBV20-1 and TRBJ1-2; D gene unclear. The CDR3 has 11 amino acids. Trimming cost V 4 bases and J 12 bases, with 15 bases left between them. The germline V gene encodes CDR1 DFQATT and CDR2 SNEGSKA (reference sequence). The CDR3 loop is CSATRRRAHTF. In nucleotides, the CDR3 is TGCAGTGCTACCCGTCGAAGGGCCCACACCTTC.

The V and J genes are TRBV7-9 and TRBJ1-1; TRBD1 might be the D (6 bases). CDR1 SEHNR and CDR2 FQNEAQ come from the germline V gene (reference sequence). V was shortened by 2 bases and J by 1 base, with 8 bases between the two germline ends. The CDR3 sequence is 14 residues long. The CDR3: CASSLLTGNTEAFF. CDR3 nucleotide sequence: TGTGCCAGCAGCTTATTGACAGGGAACACTGAAGCTTTCTTT.